These T cell receptor beta chains were read from a single sample in a study of siplizumab effects on memory and regulatory T cells. Using immunoSEQ multiplex PCR, the repertoire was profiled, and TCRdb retains in-frame clones only, with some absent. This sample has fewer than 120,000 clones, with roughly 92% found just once. The source material was CD4+ T cells sorted from blood. These receptors were taken from a human donor in good health. Both conserved end residues are part of each CDR3. A D gene is named only where the DNA matches it firmly. Clone size is not always given. Where it is, it says once, few, many or a class for expanded clones.

V gene,clone size,D gene,J gene,CDR3 length,CDR3 protein,CDR3 DNA
TRBV7-9,NA,TRBD1,TRBJ1-6,15,CASSLIAGGNSPLHF,TGTGCCAGCAGCTTAATCGCAGGGGGTAATTCACCCCTCCACTTT
TRBV4-1,NA,NA,TRBJ2-2,15,CASSPLGTPTGELFF,TGCGCCAGCAGCCCTTTAGGGACGCCTACCGGGGAGCTGTTTTTT
TRBV5-6,NA,NA,TRBJ1-4,15,CASRATSATNEKLFF,TGTGCCAGCAGGGCTACCTCAGCAACTAATGAAAAACTGTTTTTT
TRBV7-9,few,NA,TRBJ1-1,12,CASSFMNTEAFF,TGTGCCAGCAGCTTCATGAACACTGAAGCTTTCTTT
TRBV10-3,NA,TRBD1,TRBJ2-2,15,CAISGTGGRTGELFF,TGTGCCATCAGCGGGACAGGGGGTAGGACCGGGGAGCTGTTTTTT
TRBV5-1,few,NA,TRBJ1-6,14,CASSWDRANSPLHF,TGCGCCAGCAGCTGGGATAGGGCGAATTCACCCCTCCACTTT
TRBV18,NA,TRBD2,TRBJ2-5,14,CASSQGLAGETQYF,TGTGCCAGCTCACAGGGACTAGCGGGAGAGACCCAGTACTTC
TRBV18,NA,NA,TRBJ2-7,13,CASSVGVTYEQYF,TGTGCCAGCTCGGTAGGGGTGACCTACGAGCAGTACTTC
TRBV7-7,NA,NA,TRBJ2-3,16,CASSLDEGTANKTQYF,TGTGCTAGCAGCTTAGATGAAGGGACCGCCAATAAGACGCAGTATTTT
TRBV2,NA,NA,TRBJ2-3,15,CASSVIQSSTDTQYF,TGTGCCAGCAGTGTGATTCAGTCTAGCACAGATACGCAGTATTTT
TRBV18,NA,NA,TRBJ2-7,14,CASSPGQVKYEQYF,TGTGCCAGCTCACCAGGTCAGGTGAAGTACGAGCAGTACTTC
TRBV10-3,NA,NA,TRBJ2-7,14,CAVRGGQGGNEQYF,TGTGCCGTCCGGGGGGGACAGGGAGGAAACGAGCAGTACTTC
TRBV6-1,NA,NA,TRBJ1-1,13,CASTWTANTEAFF,TGTGCCAGCACCTGGACAGCGAACACTGAAGCTTTCTTT
TRBV19,NA,TRBD1,TRBJ1-2,13,CASRRTGGLGYTF,TGTGCCAGTAGGCGGACAGGGGGCCTAGGCTACACCTTC
TRBV18,NA,TRBD1,TRBJ1-3,16,CASSPSRQGYGNTIYF,TGTGCCAGCTCACCATCCAGACAGGGATACGGAAACACCATATATTTT
TRBV19,NA,NA,TRBJ1-1,12,CASSYSGTEAFF,TGTGCCAGTAGCTATTCGGGGACTGAAGCTTTCTTT
TRBV6-9,NA,TRBD1,TRBJ2-5,15,CASSYFRTGLKTQYF,TGTGCCAGCAGTTACTTTCGGACAGGGTTAAAGACCCAGTACTTC
TRBV29-1,few,TRBD1,TRBJ1-5,15,CSVTMTGRGNQPQHF,TGCAGCGTTACAATGACAGGGAGGGGAAATCAGCCCCAGCATTTT
TRBV18,NA,NA,TRBJ1-1,14,CASSPRSLNTEAFF,TGTGCCAGCTCACCAAGGTCGCTGAACACTGAAGCTTTCTTT
TRBV5-1,NA,TRBD1,TRBJ1-5,15,CASSLGDRGNQPQHF,TGCGCCAGCAGCTTGGGAGACAGGGGCAATCAGCCCCAGCATTTT
TRBV14,NA,NA,TRBJ1-2,14,CASSPSLGSHGYTF,TGTGCCAGCAGTCCAAGTTTGGGCTCACATGGCTACACCTTC
TRBV7-9,NA,NA,TRBJ2-5,15,CASSLVRPQKETQYF,TGTGCCAGCAGCTTAGTACGACCTCAAAAAGAGACCCAGTACTTC
TRBV19,NA,NA,TRBJ1-2,17,CASSIGAGGPSNYGYTF,TGTGCCAGTAGTATTGGCGCGGGTGGACCCTCTAACTATGGCTACACCTTC
TRBV19,NA,NA,TRBJ2-2,15,CASGDWGENTGELFF,TGTGCCAGTGGGGACTGGGGGGAGAACACCGGGGAGCTGTTTTTT
TRBV7-9,NA,TRBD1,TRBJ1-3,18,CASSSHPSRGRSGNTIYF,TGTGCCAGCAGCTCACACCCATCCAGGGGGCGTTCTGGAAACACCATATATTTT
TRBV5-1,NA,NA,TRBJ2-7,16,CASSLAGGAKIYEQYF,TGCGCCAGCAGCTTGGCCGGCGGAGCGAAAATCTACGAGCAGTACTTC
TRBV5-1,NA,NA,TRBJ1-2,13,CASSLGADYGYTF,TGCGCCAGCAGCTTGGGGGCAGACTATGGCTACACCTTC
TRBV5-1,NA,NA,TRBJ2-6,15,CASSSGGGLANVLTF,TGCGCCAGCAGCTCCGGAGGGGGTTTGGCCAACGTCCTGACTTTC
TRBV5-1,NA,NA,TRBJ1-2,14,CASSLGVINYGYTF,TGCGCCAGCAGCTTGGGGGTTATTAACTATGGCTACACCTTC
TRBV7-2,NA,TRBD2,TRBJ2-2,17,CASSLVRPSGGTGELFF,TGTGCCAGCAGCTTAGTTAGGCCTAGCGGGGGGACCGGGGAGCTGTTTTTT
TRBV6-5,NA,NA,TRBJ2-1,15,CASSPDRRSYNEQFF,TGTGCCAGCAGCCCCGACAGAAGGTCCTACAATGAGCAGTTCTTC
TRBV5-1,many,TRBD1,TRBJ1-3,20,CASSLARSDRAPLTGNTIYF,TGCGCCAGCAGCTTGGCCCGATCGGACAGGGCACCCCTGACAGGAAACACCATATATTTT
TRBV4-1,NA,TRBD2,TRBJ2-3,17,CASSHHWTSGATDTQYF,TGCGCCAGCAGCCACCATTGGACTAGCGGGGCAACAGATACGCAGTATTTT
TRBV2,NA,NA,TRBJ1-1,13,CASRLDIGAEAFF,TGTGCCAGCAGACTGGACATAGGGGCTGAAGCTTTCTTT